This TCR beta chain was retrieved from a study of Ad26.COV2.S vaccination and SARS-CoV-2 variants. Study details: The authors gave Ad26.COV2.S intramuscularly, either once or twice 56 days apart.

The repertoire was sequenced with immunoSEQ multiplex PCR; TCRdb's copy has only in-frame clones and lacks some. The sample lists 330,000 or so clones, approximately 87% occurring once. The ends were cut back, 3 bases at V and 10 bases at J, with 11 bases in the middle. The CDR3 extends over 13 amino acids. CDR1 is SGDLS and CDR2 is YYNGEE in the germline V gene. Study outcomes and limitations: The TCR breadth and depth analyses may have produced an underestimate of total T cell responses.

Noted treatment: about 20 received Ad26.COV2.S at low or high dose, single or two shots; several received placebo; per-sample allocation not given. The samples were gathered on day 63 after the first injection of vaccine or placebo. Whoever gave the sample was an adult aged 18-55 years in Boston. Built on an Ad26 vector, the vaccine expressed Wuhan-strain SARS-CoV-2 spike. On this clone: The target antigen is unknown.

The receptor was isolated from a person aged 18-60 years who received the Ad26.COV2.S COVID-19 vaccine or a placebo. The sequenced sample was peripheral blood, obtained in a trial of Ad26.COV2.S vaccine versus placebo. The V and J genes are TRBV9 and TRBJ1-6; D possibly corresponds to TRBD1 (6 bases). In nucleotides, the CDR3 is TGTGCCAGCAGCGCCTACAGGGACTCACCCCTCCACTTT. Its translation is CASSAYRDSPLHF.